Listed here is a single T cell receptor beta chain. The antigen is undetermined. RNA transcripts yielded amplified TCR beta CDR3 regions. Primed by the HTBI set, a first-round RT-PCR was run on the TCR CDR3. TCRdb reanalysed the multiplex PCR reads using MiXCR and keeps one entry per CDR3 protein. The sample shows 300,000 or so distinct CDR3 sequences, 15% to 20% of them seen only once. The study defined stable Graves' hyperthyroidism as no ophthalmopathy progression within 18 months. It was 10 ml of fresh peripheral blood that supplied the PBMCs. These data originate in a study of T cells in Graves' hyperthyroidism and ophthalmopathy. General study results and limits: Before onset, by a median of 6.5 months, the model predicted ophthalmopathy.

CDR3 size: 15 residues. The trim removed 5 bases at V and 7 bases at J, leaving 4 bases unmatched. Germline-derived CDR1 and CDR2 are LNHNV and YYDKDF (reference sequence). This receptor was taken from a young man with Graves' hyperthyroidism. This chain uses TRBV15 with TRBJ2-1; 14 bases fit TRBD2. Sequencing used blood. The CDR3 bases are TGTGCCACCAGCCCCGGACTAGCGGGAGGTAATGAGCAGTTCTTC. Translated: CATSPGLAGGNEQFF. The whole variable domain, remainder taken from reference TRBV15 and TRBJ2-1, is DAMVIQNPRYQVTQFGKPVTLSCSQTLNHNVMYWYQQKSSQAPKLLFHYYDKDFNNEADTPDNFQSRRPNTSFCFLDIRSPGLGDTAMYLCATSPGLAGGNEQFFGPGTRLTVL.